Described below is a single TCR beta chain sequence and its context. The source of the sample is a study of shared clonotypes between healthy human individuals. Germline CDR1 SGDLS, CDR2 YYNGEE. Trimming cost V 3 bases and J 3 bases, with 15 bases left between them. The CDR3 extends over 15 amino acids. Method: immunoSEQ multiplex PCR; TCRdb's copy keeps in-frame clones and lacks some. Here the sample spans hundreds of thousands of clones, around four fifths being singletons. Specimen: memory CD4+ T cells sorted from blood. The sample's subset: CD45RA-negative fraction. This TCR was recovered from a man aged 30 to 45 in good health. This rearrangement joins TRBV9 to TRBJ1-1; D unresolved. Written as DNA, the CDR3 is TGTGCCAGCAGCGAGGCGGGTTATAGTGACACTGAAGCTTTCTTT. Its protein is CASSEAGYSDTEAFF.